The entry below gives a single T cell receptor (beta chain) sequence along with its context. The antigen it binds to is not known. No much larger clone exists at a distance of one base, and base qualities are not known. The method behind the library was the immunoSEQ multiplex PCR assay. The multiplex PCR relied on a mix of 60 forward primers for TCR Vbeta segments and 13 reverse primers for TCR Jbeta segments. A multiplex PCR assay on genomic DNA amplified the CDR3 region of rearranged TCR beta genes. The amplified TCR beta libraries were sequenced on the Illumina HiSeq System as 87-base-pair reads. As for the authors' bioinformatics: A later analysis counted about 82 million unique TCR beta chains across the 666 repertoires, and 10 million to 11 million of these chains were shared by at least two donors. To remove PCR and sequencing errors, raw reads were error-corrected and collapsed into unique sequences using a nearest-neighbor algorithm that merged closely related sequences. V, D and J gene segments were assigned by aligning CDR3 sequences to IMGT reference sequences. For a sequence to be retained, a match of at least six nucleotides was required to both a V gene segment and a J gene segment. A rearrangement was called productive if the CDR3 had no stop codons and remained in frame with V and J, and every other rearrangement was called non-productive. CDR3 was defined by IMGT convention, running from the second conserved V-encoded cysteine to the conserved J-encoded phenylalanine. The earlier analysis of approximately 500 of the donors excluded sequences that lacked an unambiguous match to a single V gene segment. An earlier analysis of approximately 590 of the donors classified V segments as functional when productive rearrangements were above 56.7% and as segregating when the standard deviation between donors was above 5%. To diagnose cytomegalovirus status from the catalog of TCR beta chain sequences, a statistical classification framework was built. A later analysis assigned V and J genes by comparing TCR nucleotide sequences with IMGT/GENE-DB human TR gene sequences. Using the TCRdist pipeline, a later analysis assigned CDR3 sequences along with most-parsimonious VDJ recombination scenarios. In a later analysis, every TCR beta chain was defined by the combination of its CDR3 amino acid sequence and its V-gene family, and reads without a unique V-gene family were dropped. As a way to deal with suspected cross-contamination and a sequencing artifact, a later analysis dropped 450 to 600 nucleotide sequences that were highly shared and had low generation probability. For each public chain, a later analysis derived a clonal expansion index from normalized ranks of inferred template counts within each repertoire. In a later analysis, generation probabilities were computed using a VDJ recombination model fitted to out-of-frame rearrangements, and the results were checked against IGoR. A later analysis scored TCR-TCR, TCR-HLA and TCR-CMV co-occurrence with hypergeometric tests, applying a repertoire-size bias correction to TCR pairs. A later analysis estimated false discovery rates by permuting HLA or CMV assignments 20 times. In a later analysis, co-occurring TCRs were grouped with DBSCAN, and TCRdist sequence similarity was added when clustering was performed within HLA-allele-positive subsets. For co-occurrence clustering, repertoires with fewer than 30,000 or more than 120,000 public chains were excluded, along with four to six repertoires with anomalous nucleotide sharing. This is the immuneACCESS table as TCRdb keeps it, with only in-frame sequences that have V and J called. A part of the clones is gone; compared with another copy, unresolved V genes explain less than half, and the rest is unexplained. That table supplies the V and J calls and clone size; D and trimming were determined from the DNA. A total of approximately 130,000 clones appear in this sample, about 77% of them only once. The top ten hold about 1.4% of the sample.

In total, about 650 healthy bone marrow donors made up the cohort. Cohort members were all nominally healthy when sampled, although unrecorded immune exposures were likely present. The donor was CMV seronegative and belonged to the group of approximately 320 seronegative cohort members. A peripheral blood sample was provided by each donor, and peripheral blood mononuclear cells were used for TCR beta sequencing. The Qiagen DNeasy Blood Extraction Kit was used to extract genomic DNA from the blood cell samples. The sample belongs to a study of cytomegalovirus exposure and HLA in healthy donors (dated by TCRdb to 2017 to 2019). Background on the whole study: An earlier analysis of roughly 570 of the donors reported about 280 Gb of sequence data and roughly 120 million unique TCR beta sequences obtained from 150 million to 200 million T cells. The study aimed to test whether cataloging public T cell receptors could reveal signatures of past pathogen exposure. Of the 300 to 400 genotyped donors, roughly 85% fell in the genetic ancestry cluster associated with self-reported Caucasian donors. Roughly five DR-DQ haplotypes were handled as single units for association and clustering because linkage in the cohort was strong. In a later genetic analysis, genome-wide SNP genotypes for about 65% of the roughly 670 donors were used, and that subset was treated as a discovery cohort. An early release that covered some 640 HLA-typed donors contained 300 to 350 gigabases of sequencing data and 70 million to 100 million unique TCR sequences. Typing coverage differed by locus: A, B, C, DRB1 and DQB1 were typed in about 629-640 donors, DQA1 in 500 to 550, DPA1 in 600 to 610, and DPB1 in roughly 470. The study used immunosequencing to profile the T cell repertoires of 666 subjects and linked those repertoires to cytomegalovirus serostatus. Among some 410 genotyped donors of the cohort, an average of around 250,000 unique TCR beta nucleotide sequences was sequenced per donor, of which about 18% were non-productive. An earlier analysis of a few hundred of the donors applied high-throughput TCR beta sequencing to assess whether each TCR beta V gene segment acted as functional or pseudogenic. In a later analysis, previously published TCR beta repertoires from 550 to 750 donors were re-analyzed and high-resolution HLA genotyping was added so that TCR occurrence patterns could be studied. Rather than using new phenotypic data, the later analysis identified candidate immune exposures from TCR beta sequences and from how often those sequences occurred across donors. HLA typing covered class I and class II loci at four-digit resolution. The study combined high-throughput TCR immunosequencing, statistical association of individual TCRs with disease status, and machine learning to predict cytomegalovirus infection status. Donor age, sex, ethnicity and CMV serostatus were compiled alongside the repertoire data. Every discovery cohort repertoire had been produced on one sequencing platform. A separate validation cohort of roughly 130 different subjects was used in addition to the roughly 620-subject first cohort. The paper's findings and limits, for the study overall: A total of about 180 TCR beta chains were listed by the study as associated with cytomegalovirus. CMV serostatus was the only immune exposure information available for the cohort. Broadly in line with IMGT annotations, most TCR beta V segments showed up in productive rearrangements about 87% or about 30% of the time in an earlier analysis of roughly 590 of the donors. Seventeen rarely observed V segments, including chromosome 9 orphons, were excluded from the earlier analysis of some 590 of the donors because counts were too low. Correlated functional status among segregating V segments might reflect linkage disequilibrium, but an unknown experimental factor could not be ruled out. The classifier was reported to diagnose cytomegalovirus status with high specificity and sensitivity in both the original cohort and the validation cohort. According to a later analysis, TCR association rates differed among HLA loci, with DRB1 alleles showing the most associated TCRs and HLA-C alleles showing the fewest. Because the 87-base-pair reads could not distinguish some IMGT-functional V segments, including TRBV6-2 and TRBV6-3, those segments were excluded. Because HLA typing was unavailable for some donors at each locus, only the typed subset was used in association tests. A few of the identified cytomegalovirus-associated TCR beta chains were confirmed in vitro to be specific for cytomegalovirus antigens. Specific HLA alleles were associated with 16,951 TCR beta sequences at a false discovery rate of 0.05 in a later analysis. Compared with the roughly 710-donor mean, donors in an Asian-associated ancestry cluster had fewer N-insertions in productive TCRs, according to a later genetic analysis. Presence/absence analyses assumed roughly uniform sequencing depth across donors, an assumption that may not hold. The cohort was sequenced for TCR beta chains only, and without alpha or paired-chain data the features that could be detected were limited. A group of highly shared sequence variants was considered likely to be a technical artifact of the sequencing pipeline. The authors suggested that the approach could potentially be extended to other disease states and immunological phenotypes. According to a later analysis, parvovirus B19, influenza, CMV and Epstein-Barr virus appeared linked to several top co-occurrence clusters. While some public TCRs were present in many individuals, most TCR sequences turned up only very rarely across donors. A later analysis found that HLA-associated TCR beta chains were more clonally expanded and had lower generation probabilities than equally common non-associated chains. An association between a missense DCLRE1C variant and V-gene and J-gene trimming of TCR beta chains was found in a later genetic analysis and replicated in an independent cohort. When HLA alleles, especially DR and DQ, strongly co-occurred, TCR associations were difficult to assign to individual alleles. A further reported finding was that TCR beta sequences accurately predicted the HLA-A and HLA-B alleles for most subjects in the first cohort. According to a later analysis, most CMV-associated TCR beta chains appeared to be HLA-restricted, and the HLA associations seemed to be driven largely by CMV exposure.

V loses 3 bases, J loses 1 base, and the germline ends lie 6 bases apart. From a lookup of the germline V gene (reference sequence), CDR1 and CDR2 are SGHAT and FQDESV. Reading from cysteine to phenylalanine, the CDR3 counts 13 amino acids. The only DNA kept is the CDR3, 39 bases in frame from the first base. Sequencing was carried out using PBMCs. Rearrangement joined TRBV11-1 to TRBJ1-1; the D gene lacks a confident call. This TCR was recovered from a woman aged 40 to 50 in good health and CMV-seronegative. The CDR3 has the sequence CASSFAGNTEAFF. DNA sequence: TGTGCCAGCAGCTTCGCGGGGAACACTGAAGCTTTCTTT. Where the CDR3 stops, the reference TRBV11-1 and TRBJ1-1 genes take over; the full variable domain is EAEVAQSPRYKITEKSQAVAFWCDPISGHATLYWYRQILGQGPELLVQFQDESVVDDSQLPKDRFSAERLKGVDSTLKIQPAELGDSAMYLCASSFAGNTEAFFGQGTRLTVV.